A single T cell receptor (beta chain) is shown here with its context. Only CD45RO-negative cells positively selected for CCR7 counted as naive CD8 cells, so terminally differentiated effector memory CD45RA+ cells were excluded. This entry belongs to a study of shared clonotypes between healthy human individuals. Sequenced by immunoSEQ multiplex PCR; TCRdb stores in-frame clones only, minus some. The profile covers about 2 million clones, with less than 95% appearing a single time and less than 1.5% taken by the ten largest. The germline V gene encodes CDR1 MNHEY and CDR2 SMNVEV (reference sequence). This CDR3 has 18 residues. V shed 8 bases and J 4 bases; nucleotides not matched to a gene: 19.

This TCR derives from a man aged 18 to 29 in good health. Sequencing was carried out using naive CD8+ T cells sorted from blood. The chain couples TRBV27 to TRBJ2-1, with 8 bases aligning to TRBD2. The DNA for the CDR3 is TGTGCCAGCGAAGTAAAGGCTAGAATGGCGGGAGGTTACAATGAGCAGTTCTTC. As protein: CASEVKARMAGGYNEQFF.